This T cell receptor (beta chain) was recorded in a study of CD8 T cells in Susac syndrome. Germline V gene lookup returns CDR1 DFQATT and CDR2 SNEGSKA (reference sequence). V shed 6 bases and J shed 3 bases, with 20 bases lying between them. The CDR3 extends over 15 amino acids. Study-wide findings and caveats: The study admitted that it had a relatively small number of individuals in its TCR sequencing and HLA analysis.

Stable or active relapsing-remitting multiple sclerosis, untreated and meeting revised McDonald criteria, defined the controls. While CD8+ and CD4+ T cells were isolated negatively, TEMRA cells were enriched by FACS. Random hexamers served to reverse transcribe roughly 0.45 to 1 ug RNA. immunoSEQ multiplex PCR amplified TCR beta CDR3 across 54 Vbeta, 13 Jbeta. TCRdb re-called the immunoSEQ multiplex PCR reads through MiXCR, storing one row per CDR3 protein. The table includes some 220,000 distinct CDR3 sequences, approximately 95% detected once. Notes on this clonotype: Its target is not known.

The receptor was derived from a human donor with multiple sclerosis. The specimen was CD4+ T cells from PBMCs. The genes are TRBV20-1 and TRBJ1-1; D may be TRBD1 (5 bases). Here the CDR3 reads CSASEWGFPDTEAFF. The DNA of the CDR3 is TGCAGTGCCTCAGAATGGGGCTTCCCAGACACTGAAGCTTTCTTT.